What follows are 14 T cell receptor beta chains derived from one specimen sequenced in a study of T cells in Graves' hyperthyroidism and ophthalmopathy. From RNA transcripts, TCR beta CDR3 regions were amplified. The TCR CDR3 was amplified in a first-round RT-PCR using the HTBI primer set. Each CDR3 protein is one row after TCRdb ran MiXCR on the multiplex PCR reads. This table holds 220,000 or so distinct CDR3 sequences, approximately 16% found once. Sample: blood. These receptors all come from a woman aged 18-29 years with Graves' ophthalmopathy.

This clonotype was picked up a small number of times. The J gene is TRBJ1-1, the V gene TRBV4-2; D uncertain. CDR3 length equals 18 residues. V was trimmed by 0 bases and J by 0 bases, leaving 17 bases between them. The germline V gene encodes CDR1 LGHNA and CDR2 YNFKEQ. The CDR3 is CASSQDRGEVGMNTEAFF. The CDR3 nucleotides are TGTGCCAGCAGCCAAGATCGTGGAGAGGTAGGAATGAACACTGAAGCTTTCTTT.

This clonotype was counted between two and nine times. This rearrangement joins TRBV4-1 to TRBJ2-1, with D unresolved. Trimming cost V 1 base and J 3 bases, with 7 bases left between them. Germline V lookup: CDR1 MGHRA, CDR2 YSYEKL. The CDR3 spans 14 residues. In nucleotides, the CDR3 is TGCGCCAGCAGCCAAGCGTCGGACTACAATGAGCAGTTCTTC. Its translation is CASSQASDYNEQFF.

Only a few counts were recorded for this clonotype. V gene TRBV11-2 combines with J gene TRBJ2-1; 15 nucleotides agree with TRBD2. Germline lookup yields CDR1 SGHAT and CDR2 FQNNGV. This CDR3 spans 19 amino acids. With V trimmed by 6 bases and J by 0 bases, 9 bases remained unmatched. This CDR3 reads CASRPGLAGGRSSYNEQFF. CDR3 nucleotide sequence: TGTGCCAGCAGACCCGGACTAGCGGGGGGGAGGAGCTCCTACAATGAGCAGTTCTTC. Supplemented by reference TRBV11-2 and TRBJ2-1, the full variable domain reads EAGVAQSPRYKIIEKRQSVAFWCNPISGHATLYWYQQILGQGPKLLIQFQNNGVVDDSQLPKDRFSAERLKGVDSTLKIQPAKLEDSAVYLCASRPGLAGGRSSYNEQFFGPGTRLTVL.

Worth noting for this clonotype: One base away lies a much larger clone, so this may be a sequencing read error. CDR3 protein: CASRPSMNAEAFF. CDR3 sequence (DNA): TGTGCCAGCAGGCCTTCGATGAACGCTGAAGCTTTCTTT. This rearrangement joins TRBV6-1 to TRBJ1-1; D gene uncertain. This CDR3 has 13 residues. Per germline, CDR1 MNHNS and CDR2 SASEGT.

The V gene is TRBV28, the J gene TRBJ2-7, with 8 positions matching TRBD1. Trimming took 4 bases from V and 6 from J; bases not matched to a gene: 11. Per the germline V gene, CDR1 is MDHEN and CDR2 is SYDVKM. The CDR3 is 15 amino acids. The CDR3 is CASSSLGTGKAEQYF. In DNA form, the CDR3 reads TGTGCCAGCAGTTCTCTCGGGACAGGAAAGGCCGAGCAGTACTTC.

The CDR3 DNA reads as TGCAGCGTTGAACAGGAGACAAACTATGGCTACACCTTC. Protein: CSVEQETNYGYTF. This chain connects TRBV29-1 to TRBJ1-2, with no clear D. CDR1 SQVTM and CDR2 ANQGSEA come from the germline V gene. Trimming stripped 2 bases from V and 2 bases from J, with 9 bases between. The CDR3 spans 13 residues.

CDR3 sequence: CASSQGDTLNTEAFF. CDR3 bases: TGTGCCAGCAGCCAAGGGGACACCCTGAACACTGAAGCTTTCTTT. The chain is built from TRBV3-1 and TRBJ1-1, with a tentative D call TRBD1 (6 bases). V shed 1 base and J shed 0 bases, with 9 bases lying between them. In germline, CDR1 is LGHDT, CDR2 YNNKEL (reference sequence). This CDR3 comprises 15 residues. The variable domain in full, completed from reference TRBV3-1 and TRBJ1-1, reads DTAVSQTPKYLVTQMGNDKSIKCEQNLGHDTMYWYKQDSKKFLKIMFSYNNKELIINETVPNRFSPKSPDKAHLNLHINSLELGDSAVYFCASSQGDTLNTEAFFGQGTRLTVV.

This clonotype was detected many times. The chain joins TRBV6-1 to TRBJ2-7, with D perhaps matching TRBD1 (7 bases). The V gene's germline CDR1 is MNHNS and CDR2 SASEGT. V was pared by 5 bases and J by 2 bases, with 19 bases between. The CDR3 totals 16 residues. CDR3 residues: CASSSRGVRGTYEQYF. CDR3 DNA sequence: TGTGCCAGCAGTTCCAGGGGGGTTAGAGGAACCTACGAGCAGTACTTC.

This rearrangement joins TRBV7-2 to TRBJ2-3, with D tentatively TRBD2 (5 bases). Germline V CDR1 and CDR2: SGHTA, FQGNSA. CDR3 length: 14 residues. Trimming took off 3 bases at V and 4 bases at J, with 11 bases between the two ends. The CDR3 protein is CASSFDGVADTQYF. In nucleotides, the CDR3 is TGTGCCAGCAGCTTCGACGGGGTGGCAGATACGCAGTATTTT. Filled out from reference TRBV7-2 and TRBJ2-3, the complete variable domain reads GAGVSQSPSNKVTEKGKDVELRCDPISGHTALYWYRQSLGQGLEFLIYFQGNSAPDKSGLPSDRFSAERTGGSVSTLTIQRTQQEDSAVYLCASSFDGVADTQYFGPGTRLTVL.

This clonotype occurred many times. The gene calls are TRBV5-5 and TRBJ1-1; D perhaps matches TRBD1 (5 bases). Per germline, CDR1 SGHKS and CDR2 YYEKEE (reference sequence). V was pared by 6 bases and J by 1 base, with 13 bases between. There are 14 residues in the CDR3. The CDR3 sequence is CASNLGLPNTEAFF. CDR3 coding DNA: TGTGCCAGCAACCTGGGACTCCCGAACACTGAAGCTTTCTTT.

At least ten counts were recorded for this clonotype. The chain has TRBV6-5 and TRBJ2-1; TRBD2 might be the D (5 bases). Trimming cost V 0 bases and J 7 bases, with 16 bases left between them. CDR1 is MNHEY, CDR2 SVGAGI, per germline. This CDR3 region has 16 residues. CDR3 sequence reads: CASSYSRAQVYNEQFF. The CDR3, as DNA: TGTGCCAGCAGTTACTCGCGGGCCCAGGTTTATAATGAGCAGTTCTTC.

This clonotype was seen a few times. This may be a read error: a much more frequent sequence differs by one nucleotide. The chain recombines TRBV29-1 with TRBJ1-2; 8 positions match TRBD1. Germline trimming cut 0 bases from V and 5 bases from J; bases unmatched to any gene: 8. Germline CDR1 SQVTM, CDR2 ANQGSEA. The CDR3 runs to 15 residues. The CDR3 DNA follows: TGCAGCGTTGAAGATTATCAGGGGGCAGAGTATGGCTACACCTTC. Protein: CSVEDYQGAEYGYTF.

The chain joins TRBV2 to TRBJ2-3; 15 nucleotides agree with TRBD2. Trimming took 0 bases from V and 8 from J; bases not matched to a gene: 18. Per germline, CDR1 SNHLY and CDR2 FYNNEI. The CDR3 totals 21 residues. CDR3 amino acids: CASSEARAVLWTSGGAGTQYF. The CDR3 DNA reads TGTGCCAGCAGTGAAGCGCGCGCGGTGTTATGGACTAGCGGGGGGGCTGGTACGCAGTATTTT.

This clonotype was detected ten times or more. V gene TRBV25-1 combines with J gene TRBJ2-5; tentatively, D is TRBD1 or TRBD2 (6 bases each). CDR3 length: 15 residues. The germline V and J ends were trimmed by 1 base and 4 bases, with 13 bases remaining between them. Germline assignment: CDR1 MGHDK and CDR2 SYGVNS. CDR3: CASSEFPRGPETQYF. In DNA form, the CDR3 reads TGTGCCAGCAGTGAATTCCCCCGGGGGCCAGAGACCCAGTACTTC.